Each of the 11 T cell receptor beta chains below was sequenced from the same sample in a study of spatial heterogeneity in lung cancer. In TCRdb, the 5' RACE reads were re-called with MiXCR into one record per CDR3 protein. The repertoire holds 14,000 or so distinct CDR3 sequences, with 4.7% as singletons. Study findings and constraints: Tumoral mutation counts were tracked by counts of expanded intratumoral alpha and beta TCRs.

Described time point: sample taken at primary tumor resection. No antigen is known for these receptors. The sample here was lung tumor tissue, taken at surgery. Receptors were obtained from a female donor with early-stage non-small cell lung cancer.

In its sample, this clonotype was seen many times. This beta chain slipped into a library made for alpha chains as a stray read, so its size is not meaningful. The chain employs TRBV20-1 and TRBJ1-6; 9 positions agree with TRBD1. The germline V gene has CDR1 DFQATT and CDR2 SNEGSKA (reference sequence). Trimming removed 6 bases from V and 10 bases from J; junction bases left unmatched: 16. The CDR3 is made up of 16 amino acids. The CDR3 sequence is CSAPLPGQGTGSPLHF. The DNA of the CDR3 is TGCAGTGCCCCTTTACCGGGACAGGGAACGGGATCACCCCTCCACTTT.

This clonotype has a count of ten or more. This beta chain came through as a stray read in a library set up for alpha chains, and its size says little. The chain couples TRBV27 to TRBJ2-3; TRBD2 might be the D (6 bases). V lost 7 bases and J lost 1, with 18 bases in between. Germline V gene sequence: CDR1 MNHEY, CDR2 SMNVEV (reference sequence). The CDR3 sequence is 16 residues long. CDR3 in amino acids: CASKGIAGRRTDTQYF. For the CDR3, the DNA is TGTGCCAGCAAGGGGATCGCGGGGCGGCGCACAGATACGCAGTATTTT.

This clonotype has a count of ten or more. Being off target in a library aimed at alpha chains, this beta chain has a size of little meaning. The chain has TRBV28 and TRBJ1-6; D is possibly TRBD1 (6 bases). The CDR3 has 15 residues. CDR1 MDHEN and CDR2 SYDVKM come from the germline V gene. V was cut by 5 bases and J by 9 bases, with 17 bases left in between. The CDR3 sequence: CASSLGYGGFSPLHF. Written as DNA, the CDR3 is TGTGCCAGCAGTCTTGGTTACGGGGGCTTTTCACCCCTCCACTTT.

Many counts were recorded for this clonotype. This beta chain slipped into a library made for alpha chains as a stray read, so its size is not meaningful. The chain has TRBV6-2 or TRBV6-3 and TRBJ2-7, with D maybe TRBD1 (6 bases). V dropped 4 bases and J dropped 3 bases, with 13 bases sitting between them. Germline V gene lookup returns CDR1 MNHEY and CDR2 SVGEGT. The CDR3 covers 14 residues. CDR3 amino acids: CASSWTAKYYEQYF. The DNA for the CDR3 is TGTGCCAGCAGTTGGACAGCGAAGTACTACGAGCAGTACTTC.

This clonotype is medium-sized. As an off-target read in a library built for alpha chains, this beta chain has a frequency of little significance. The rearrangement links TRBV7-2 to TRBJ1-5, with 9 bases fitting TRBD1. CDR1 is SGHTA and CDR2 is FQGNSA in the germline V gene. The CDR3 loop spans 15 amino acids. The V and J ends lost 5 bases and 2 bases, in that order; junction bases with no gene match: 4. The CDR3 DNA is TGTGCCAGCAGCCTTCGACAGGGGGGCAATCAGCCCCAGCATTTT. The encoded protein is CASSLRQGGNQPQHF.

This clonotype was seen a few times. Because the library targeted alpha chains, this beta chain is an off-target read whose size means little. This chain links TRBV7-2 with TRBJ1-1; D might be TRBD1 (5 bases). CDR1 is SGHTA, CDR2 FQGNSA, per germline. The CDR3 loop spans 15 amino acids. Trimming cost V 3 bases and J 0 bases, with 11 bases left between them. The CDR3 loop is CASSFGWGMNTEAFF. The CDR3 bases are TGTGCCAGCAGCTTTGGGTGGGGGATGAACACTGAAGCTTTCTTT.

The table lists this clonotype with many counts. Within a library made for alpha chains, this beta chain is off target, and its count is uninformative. The chain employs TRBV25-1 and TRBJ2-5; D is unresolved. The V end lost 1 base, the J end lost 2 bases, and 8 bases lay between the germline ends. Germline loops: CDR1 MGHDK, CDR2 SYGVNS. This CDR3 is built from 14 residues. CDR3 amino acids: CASSEWKPQETQYF. The CDR3 DNA reads as TGTGCCAGCAGTGAATGGAAACCTCAAGAGACCCAGTACTTC.

At least ten counts were recorded for this clonotype. This beta chain is off target for a library built for alpha chains, so its abundance means little. The chain has TRBV18 and TRBJ1-6; D uncertain. Germline assignment: CDR1 KGHSH and CDR2 LQKENI. CDR3 length: 13 residues. Trimming took 2 bases from V and 10 from J, leaving 9 bases between them. In nucleotides, the CDR3 is TGTGCCAGCTCACCAGCCCGGGAGTCACCCCTCCACTTT. Amino acids: CASSPARESPLHF. Looking up the rest from reference TRBV18 and TRBJ1-6 gives the full variable domain: NAGVMQNPRHLVRRRGQEARLRCSPMKGHSHVYWYRQLPEEGLKFMVYLQKENIIDESGMPKERFSAEFPKEGPSILRIQQVVRGDSAAYFCASSPARESPLHFGNGTRLTVT.

This clonotype was counted at least ten times. Being off target in a library aimed at alpha chains, this beta chain has a size of little meaning. The rearrangement links TRBV10-3 to TRBJ2-1, with unresolved D. The V end was cut by 6 bases, the J end by 4 bases, with 7 bases between. The CDR3 contains 12 residues. CDR1 is ENHRY, CDR2 SYGVKD, per germline. CDR3 sequence (DNA): TGTGCCATCAGCGACCAGTACAATGAGCAGTTCTTC. Translation gives CAISDQYNEQFF.

Details on this clonotype: This beta chain lies outside the target of a library built for alpha chains; its clone size means little. The chain uses TRBV20-1 and TRBJ1-1; no reliable D call. This CDR3 has 14 amino acids. Per the germline V gene, CDR1 is DFQATT and CDR2 is SNEGSKA (reference sequence). Trimming removed 0 bases at V and 1 base at J, with 9 bases between. The DNA for the CDR3 is TGCAGTGCTAGAGACGGGAGAGGGAACACTGAAGCTTTCTTT. This codes for CSARDGRGNTEAFF.

This clonotype was seen at least ten times. Since it is a stray read in a library aimed at alpha chains, this beta chain has a size that is not meaningful. This chain joins TRBV12-3 or TRBV12-4 and TRBJ1-5; 7 nucleotides match TRBD1. This CDR3 is built from 15 residues. With V trimmed by 6 bases and J by 3 bases, 8 bases remained unmatched. The CDR3 loop is CASREQGTANQPQHF. CDR3 bases: TGTGCCAGCAGGGAACAGGGGACGGCCAATCAGCCCCAGCATTTT.